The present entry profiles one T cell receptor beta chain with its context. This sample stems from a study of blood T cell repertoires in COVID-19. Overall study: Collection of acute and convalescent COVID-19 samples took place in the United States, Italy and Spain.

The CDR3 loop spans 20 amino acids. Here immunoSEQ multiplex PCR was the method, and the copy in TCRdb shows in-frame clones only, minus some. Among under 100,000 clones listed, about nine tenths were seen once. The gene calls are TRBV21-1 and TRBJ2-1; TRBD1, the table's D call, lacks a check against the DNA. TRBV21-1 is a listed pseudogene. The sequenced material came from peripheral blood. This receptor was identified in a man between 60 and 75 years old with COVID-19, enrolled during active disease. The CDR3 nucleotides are TGTGCCAGCAGCAAAGGTAGGGGGCGGGGACAGGGGCCCTTGCACAATGAGCAGTTCTTC. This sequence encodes CASSKGRGRGQGPLHNEQFF.